This TCR beta chain was sequenced for a study of long-term antiretroviral therapy in people with HIV. The ends were cut back, 0 bases at V and 2 bases at J, with 7 bases in the middle. Per the germline V gene, CDR1 is GTSNPN and CDR2 is SVGIG (reference sequence). The CDR3 is 13 amino acids. Amounts of 1-10 million cryopreserved PBMC were held in the samples before DNA extraction. This clone was observed once. Antigen specificity is unknown. They ran version v3.0 of the immunoSEQ assay at survey level. Here immunoSEQ multiplex PCR was the method, and the copy in TCRdb shows in-frame clones only, minus some. Of several thousand clones in the sample, 88% are singletons; the top ten hold 4% to 5.5%. Study-wide results and limits: Collection of the blood took place between the mid-2000s and the late 2010s. The ART regimens in use then may have been less effective than current ones. ART was followed by higher diversity that remained below transplant donor controls. Clonal populations expanded prior to ART predominated within the repertoire at all time points.

This specimen was unsorted PBMCs, taken 0.3 years after starting antiretroviral therapy. This clonotype was obtained from a woman in her 50s with HIV. The chain couples TRBV30 to TRBJ1-1; D call uncertain. CDR3 nucleotides: TGTGCCTGGAGTGTAGACCTAAACACTGAAGCTTTCTTT. This sequence encodes CAWSVDLNTEAFF.